The TCR beta chain under discussion was sequenced for a study of blood T cell repertoires in COVID-19 (dated by TCRdb to 2019 to 2021). As for the study more broadly: Samples from collaborators originated in the United States, Italy and Spain and spanned both the acute and convalescent phases of COVID-19. The prospective study material was composed of cDNA or gDNA derived from T cells, B-cell-depleted T cells, or PBMCs. Subjects who had been exposed to COVID-19, were actively infected with it, or had recovered from it provided the deeply sampled blood TCRbeta repertoires that made up the dataset. The repertoires were released in a freely available public database meant as a resource for research on the immune response to SARS-CoV-2. Samples came from the ongoing ImmuneRACE study (first 160 participants) plus 1,254 subjects from 6 global collaborators. A de-identified subject ID, COVID-19 status, age in years and sex were almost always included in the sample metadata. Where HLA class I and class II types were available, the types were taken from metadata supplied by the sample provider, not from assay-based typing. The full study reports these points: Clinical and demographic metadata were provided uncurated, with the amount varying by source and participant.

Remarks on this clone: It has no known antigen specificity. Base qualities are not recorded, but no much larger clone differs from it by a single base.

Whole blood was collected in K2EDTA tubes by collaborating institutions according to the institutions' own protocols. For TCRbeta analysis, collaborators shipped samples in one of three forms: frozen whole blood, isolated PBMCs, or DNA extracted from either of those sample types. The immunoSEQ Assay, a bias-controlled multiplex PCR, was used to amplify TCRbeta CDR3 regions from genomic DNA. Per the authors' processing: The number of nucleated cells in each sample was estimated by amplification of reference gene primers within the assay. Sequence reads were collapsed and filtered to measure the absolute abundance of every unique TCRbeta CDR3 rearrangement. For each sample, productive Simpson clonality was calculated by taking the square root of Simpson's diversity index across productive rearrangements. As stored in TCRdb, this immuneACCESS dataset retains in-frame rearrangements with V and J assigned. A fraction of the clones does not appear; measured against another copy, unresolved V genes explain less than half of the discrepancy, and the remainder lacks a known reason. V and J calls and clone size follow that table, whereas D and trimming were derived from the DNA. The sample table shows tens of thousands of clones, and 79% are seen once. The ten biggest clones cover about 5% of the sample.

The junction carries 9 bases between V and J, which are trimmed by 0 bases and 1 base respectively. CDR3 length: 15 amino acids, cysteine to phenylalanine. Only the CDR3 DNA is retained, 45 bases long and in frame from the first base. Looking up the germline V gene yields CDR1 MGHDK and CDR2 SYGVNS. This TCR derives from a woman of 80 years or more with active or convalescent COVID-19. The specimen sequenced was peripheral blood. The chain couples TRBV25-1 to TRBJ1-1, and possibly TRBD1, on 5 matching bases. The bases are TGTGCCAGCAGTGAATATTGGACAACGAACACTGAAGCTTTCTTT. Translated, it reads CASSEYWTTNTEAFF.